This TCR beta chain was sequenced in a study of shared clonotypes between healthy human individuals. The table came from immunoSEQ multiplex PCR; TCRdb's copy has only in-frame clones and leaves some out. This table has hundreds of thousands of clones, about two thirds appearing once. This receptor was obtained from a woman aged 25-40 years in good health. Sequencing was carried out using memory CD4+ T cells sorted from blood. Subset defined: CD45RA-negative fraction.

As DNA, the CDR3 is TGTGCCAGCAGCCAGCCAGGGAAAACCGGGGAGCTGTTTTTT. This sequence encodes CASSQPGKTGELFF. The chain uses TRBV11-2 and TRBJ2-2; the D gene is possibly TRBD1 (5 bases). The CDR3 consists of 14 residues. Germline loops: CDR1 SGHAT, CDR2 FQNNGV. V was cut by 5 bases and J by 5 bases, with 12 bases left in between.